Listed here are 24 T cell receptor beta chains from one sample, sequenced in a study of blood T cell repertoires in COVID-19. Clones were read by immunoSEQ multiplex PCR, and TCRdb kept only the in-frame ones, dropping some. The table has some 250,000 clones, about 82% seen once. Source material: peripheral blood. The source is an older man with acute or convalescent COVID-19.

The table lists this clone with a count of one. The CDR3 region has the DNA TGCGCCAGCAGCTTGGAACAGGGGAACACCATATATTTT. This translates into CASSLEQGNTIYF. The J gene is TRBJ1-3, the V gene TRBV5-1; the match to TRBD1 covers 7 bases. V trimming: 0 bases; J trimming: 7 bases; junction bases outside the gene matches: 1. The length of the CDR3 is 13 residues. Germline V gene sequence: CDR1 SGHRS, CDR2 YFSETQ.

The genes are TRBV27 and TRBJ1-1, with unresolved D. The germline gives CDR1 MNHEY, CDR2 SMNVEV (reference sequence). V shed 4 bases and J shed 0 bases, with 15 bases lying between them. The CDR3 is 16 amino acids. The CDR3 region is CASSSRPRSLNTEAFF. In DNA, the CDR3 is TGTGCCAGCAGTTCCCGGCCACGGAGCTTGAACACTGAAGCTTTCTTT.

This clone is a singleton in its sample. A read error may produce the germline difference seen at one junction end. The rearrangement uses TRBV9 and TRBJ2-3; the D gene is possibly TRBD1 (5 bases). CDR1 and CDR2 (germline): SGDLS, YYNGEE. The CDR3 extends over 16 amino acids. This CDR3 reads CASSVGTLTHTHTQYF. The CDR3 DNA sequence: TGTGCCAGCAGCGTAGGGACATTAACCCACACACATACGCAGTATTTT.

J is TRBJ2-5 and V is TRBV29-1; D possibly corresponds to TRBD2 (5 bases). V lost 2 bases to trimming and J lost 2 bases, with 15 bases between them. The CDR3 length is 15 residues. Germline V gives CDR1 SQVTM, CDR2 ANQGSEA. CDR3 nucleotides: TGCAGCGTTGAACGTCGCAGCGGAATTCAAGAGACCCAGTACTTC. Encoded protein: CSVERRSGIQETQYF. The variable domain in full, completed from reference TRBV29-1 and TRBJ2-5, reads SAVISQKPSRDICQRGTSLTIQCQVDSQVTMMFWYRQQPGQSLTLIATANQGSEATYESGFVIDKFPISRPNLTFSTLTVSNMSPEDSSIYLCSVERRSGIQETQYFGPGTRLLVL.

CDR3 loop: CASSLIGAGASGANVLTF. DNA of the CDR3: TGTGCCAGCTCTCTTATTGGGGCGGGAGCATCTGGGGCCAACGTCCTGACTTTC. V gene TRBV18 combines with J gene TRBJ2-6; 7 bases are shared with TRBD2. Per germline, CDR1 KGHSH and CDR2 LQKENI. The length of the CDR3 is 18 residues. V dropped 6 bases and J dropped 1; count of bases not matched to a gene: 12.

The chain couples TRBV11-2 to TRBJ1-1; a possible D gene is TRBD1 (5 bases). The V end was cut by 6 bases, the J end by 7 bases, with 9 bases between. The CDR3 extends over 11 amino acids. Germline V CDR1 and CDR2: SGHAT, FQNNGV. This CDR3 reads CASRTGSEAFF. In DNA form, the CDR3 reads TGTGCCAGCAGAACAGGAAGTGAAGCTTTCTTT.

The chain links TRBV19 to TRBJ2-2; D call uncertain. The V end was cut by 5 bases, the J end by 6 bases, with 7 bases between. The germline V gene has CDR1 LNHDA and CDR2 SQIVND (reference sequence). The CDR3 sequence is 12 residues long. The CDR3 is CASSQEAGELFF. DNA for the CDR3: TGTGCCAGTAGTCAGGAAGCCGGGGAGCTGTTTTTT.

V usage is TRBV6-5 and J usage is TRBJ2-2; 8 bases match TRBD1. The CDR3 runs to 16 residues. CDR1 is MNHEY and CDR2 is SVGAGI in the germline V gene. V was pared by 2 bases and J by 1 base, with 3 bases of the junction left unmatched. For the CDR3, the DNA is TGTGCCAGCAGTTACCCGGACAGGGTGAACACCGGGGAGCTGTTTTTT. Its protein product is CASSYPDRVNTGELFF.

This clone was counted once. This sequence joins TRBV9 and TRBJ2-5, with a tentative D call TRBD1 (6 bases). The CDR3 covers 15 residues. Looked up from germline, CDR1 is SGDLS and CDR2 is YYNGEE. V dropped 0 bases and J dropped 3 bases, with 12 bases sitting between them. CDR3 bases: TGTGCCAGCAGCGTAGCTGGGGCAGGGGAAGAGACCCAGTACTTC. Its translation is CASSVAGAGEETQYF.

V gene TRBV6-1 combines with J gene TRBJ1-6, with 10 bases aligning to TRBD1. Germline CDR1 MNHNS, CDR2 SASEGT. The CDR3 extends over 15 amino acids. Trimming cost V 3 bases and J 10 bases; bases outside gene matches: 6. The CDR3 region is CASSERQGARSPLHF. CDR3 DNA: TGTGCCAGCAGTGAGCGACAGGGGGCGCGGTCACCCCTCCACTTT.

The chain uses TRBV5-1 and TRBJ2-2; possibly TRBD2 for D (5 bases). Germline V gives CDR1 SGHRS, CDR2 YFSETQ. The CDR3 contains 15 residues. The V and J ends lost 0 bases and 5 bases respectively, with 11 bases between them. In DNA form, the CDR3 reads TGCGCCAGCAGCTTGGTTGAGGGTCCAACCGGGGAGCTGTTTTTT. Protein: CASSLVEGPTGELFF.

The J gene is TRBJ1-1, the V gene TRBV14; the D gene is possibly TRBD1 (5 bases). V was trimmed by 3 bases and J by 3 bases, leaving 14 bases between them. The germline gives CDR1 SGHDN, CDR2 FVKESK. CDR3 length: 15 residues. Here the CDR3 reads CASSQDTFSDTEAFF. DNA of the CDR3: TGTGCCAGCAGCCAGGACACGTTTTCGGACACTGAAGCTTTCTTT.

The chain uses TRBV3-1 (or the pseudogene TRBV3-2) and TRBJ1-1; 7 nucleotides match TRBD1. This CDR3 has 17 amino acids. Germline values: CDR1 LGHDT, CDR2 YNNKEL (reference sequence). J gave up 0 bases and V 4 bases, and 11 bases lay outside the gene matches. The CDR3 DNA is TGTGCCAGCAGCCGTCACGCAGGGGGAGTTTTGAACACTGAAGCTTTCTTT. Translating gives CASSRHAGGVLNTEAFF.

The V call is TRBV21-1, the J call TRBJ2-7; the table calls TRBD1, which could not be checked here. TRBV21-1 is described as a pseudogene. CDR3 length equals 15 residues. CDR3 DNA sequence: TGTGCCAGCAGCAAACAGGGGGCCCCCTACGGCGAGCAGTACTTC. It translates to CASSKQGAPYGEQYF.

In its sample, this clone was seen once. The chain is built from TRBV4-2 and TRBJ1-4; 7 bases line up with TRBD1. With V trimmed by 8 bases and J by 3 bases, 6 bases remained unmatched. Germline CDR1 and CDR2: LGHNA and YNFKEQ. The CDR3 runs to 14 residues. The CDR3 coding sequence is TGTGCCAGCGGCAGGGGGAAGGCTAATGAAAAACTGTTTTTT. The encoded protein is CASGRGKANEKLFF.

The CDR3, as DNA: TGCGCCAGCAGCCGAGGGCTAGTGGGGGAGCTGTTTTTT. Amino acid sequence: CASSRGLVGELFF. V is TRBV4-3 and J is TRBJ2-2; D may be TRBD2 (5 bases). CDR3 length: 13 residues. Looked up from germline, CDR1 is LGHNA and CDR2 is YSLEER. V was shortened by 4 bases and J by 8 bases, with 11 bases between the two germline ends.

The chain recombines TRBV20-1 with TRBJ2-7; 7 nucleotides align to TRBD1. The CDR3 length is 11 residues. J was trimmed by 8 bases and V by 7 bases; bases with no gene match: 8. Germline-derived CDR1 and CDR2 are DFQATT and SNEGSKA (reference sequence). CDR3 nucleotides: TGCAGTGGGGGGACAGATTTTAAGCAGTACTTC. Its translation: CSGGTDFKQYF.

The J gene is TRBJ2-7, the V gene TRBV6-5; 7 nucleotides line up with TRBD1. With 8 bases clipped from V and 3 bases from J, the junction kept 4 bases outside the gene matches. The CDR3 runs to 12 residues. Germline V lookup: CDR1 MNHEY, CDR2 SVGAGI. This chain's CDR3 is CASSGQSYEQYF. The CDR3 nucleotides are TGTGCCAGCTCGGGACAGAGCTACGAGCAGTACTTC.

V gene TRBV3-1 (or the pseudogene TRBV3-2) combines with J gene TRBJ1-2; D not resolved. The CDR3 spans 15 residues. V lost 0 bases and J lost 4, with 12 bases in between. Germline V lookup: CDR1 LGHDT, CDR2 YNNKEL (reference sequence). CDR3 coding DNA: TGTGCCAGCAGCCAAGATCGTCGGAGAGGCTATGGCTACACCTTC. Protein product: CASSQDRRRGYGYTF.

The chain carries TRBV6-5 and TRBJ1-4, with 9 bases that match TRBD1. The CDR3 consists of 16 residues. Germline-derived CDR1 and CDR2 are MNHEY and SVGAGI. J was trimmed by 5 bases and V by 4 bases; bases with no gene match: 8. The CDR3 DNA sequence: TGTGCCAGCAGTTCTACCGGGACAGGGATGAATGAAAAACTGTTTTTT. Translation: CASSSTGTGMNEKLFF.

The V and J genes are TRBV4-2 and TRBJ2-3, with 10 bases aligning to TRBD1. CDR1 LGHNA and CDR2 YNFKEQ come from the germline V gene. CDR3 length: 15 amino acids. J gave up 4 bases and V 2 bases, and 3 bases lay outside the gene matches. As DNA, the CDR3 is TGTGCCAGCAGCCAACCAGGACAGGGGGCAGATACGCAGTATTTT. This sequence encodes CASSQPGQGADTQYF.

The genes are TRBV6-5 and TRBJ2-1; D is perhaps TRBD1 (6 bases). The CDR3 runs to 15 residues. V lost 8 bases and J 0 bases, leaving 14 bases between the germline ends. Germline CDR1 MNHEY, CDR2 SVGAGI. CDR3 residues: CASRDTLSSYNEQFF. The DNA for the CDR3 is TGTGCCAGCCGGGACACCTTGAGCTCCTACAATGAGCAGTTCTTC.

This clone was picked up one time. The genes are TRBV28 and TRBJ2-1, with 7 bases lining up with TRBD2. This CDR3 is 15 amino acids long. Germline V CDR1 and CDR2: MDHEN, SYDVKM. J gave up 15 bases and V 3 bases, and 17 bases lay outside the gene matches. Written as DNA, the CDR3 is TGTGCCAGCAGTTTTGTTAACGCGGGAGTATCGATCGCGTTCTTC. Protein product: CASSFVNAGVSIAFF.

This clone was counted between two and nine times. The rearrangement joins TRBV6-5 to TRBJ2-7, with 8 bases that match TRBD2. The CDR3 length is 16 residues. Germline V gene data show CDR1 as MNHEY and CDR2 as SVGAGI. The trim removed 0 bases at V and 2 bases at J, leaving 6 bases unmatched. The CDR3 DNA reads TGTGCCAGCAGTTACTCCGGGGGGGCCCTCCCCTACGAGCAGTACTTC. Its translation: CASSYSGGALPYEQYF.